This T cell receptor (beta chain) is from a study of cytotoxic CD8 clonotypes in ibrutinib-treated CLL. Study-level results: Sustained-remission and progressing patients had unequal sampling times. Clonality correlated strongly with circulating CD8+ T cells and exceeded age-matched healthy donors at baseline.

As to this clone: Its antigen remains unidentified.

Deep sequencing aimed at 1 in 200,000 to 1 in 1 million T cells' resolution. Profiled with immunoSEQ multiplex PCR; TCRdb holds only in-frame clones, not every one. This table holds roughly 200,000 clones, 70% to 75% found once. The CDR3 contains 15 residues. V was clipped by 5 bases and J by 4 bases; unmatched bases: 5. Germline V gene lookup returns CDR1 MNHEY and CDR2 SVGAGI. The material sequenced was PBMCs, taken after 12 months of ibrutinib treatment. This rearrangement joins TRBV6-5 to TRBJ1-5; 10 bases are a match to TRBD1. The clonotype was recovered from a human donor with chronic lymphocytic leukemia. The DNA for the CDR3 is TGTGCCAGCAGTCCCGACAGGGGGCGAAATCAGCCCCAGCATTTT. Translation: CASSPDRGRNQPQHF.